One T cell receptor (beta chain) is described in this entry. Germline values: CDR1 GTSNPN, CDR2 SVGIG (reference sequence). The V end lost 5 bases, the J end lost 5 bases, and 18 bases lay between the germline ends. The CDR3 runs to 14 residues. These data come from a study of blood T cell repertoires in COVID-19. The overall study: The origin of the acute and convalescent COVID-19 samples was the United States, Italy and Spain. The cDNA or gDNA used as material had been derived from T cells, B-cell-depleted T cells, or PBMCs.

In the original analysis: Reference gene primer amplification in the assay estimated nucleated cell counts. Sequencing used immunoSEQ multiplex PCR; TCRdb keeps in-frame clones, though not all of them. V and J calls and clone size are copied from that table; D and trimming were computed from the DNA. This sample yields tens of thousands of clones, of which around 83% are seen a single time; roughly 43% belongs to the top ten. The chain carries TRBV30 and TRBJ1-1; D possibly corresponds to TRBD1 (6 bases). Sequencing input: peripheral blood. The origin of this receptor is an elderly man with acute or convalescent COVID-19. The CDR3 DNA reads TGTGCCTGGTATGGTGGGGGGGCGCGGACTGAAGCTTTCTTT. Its protein product is CAWYGGGARTEAFF.